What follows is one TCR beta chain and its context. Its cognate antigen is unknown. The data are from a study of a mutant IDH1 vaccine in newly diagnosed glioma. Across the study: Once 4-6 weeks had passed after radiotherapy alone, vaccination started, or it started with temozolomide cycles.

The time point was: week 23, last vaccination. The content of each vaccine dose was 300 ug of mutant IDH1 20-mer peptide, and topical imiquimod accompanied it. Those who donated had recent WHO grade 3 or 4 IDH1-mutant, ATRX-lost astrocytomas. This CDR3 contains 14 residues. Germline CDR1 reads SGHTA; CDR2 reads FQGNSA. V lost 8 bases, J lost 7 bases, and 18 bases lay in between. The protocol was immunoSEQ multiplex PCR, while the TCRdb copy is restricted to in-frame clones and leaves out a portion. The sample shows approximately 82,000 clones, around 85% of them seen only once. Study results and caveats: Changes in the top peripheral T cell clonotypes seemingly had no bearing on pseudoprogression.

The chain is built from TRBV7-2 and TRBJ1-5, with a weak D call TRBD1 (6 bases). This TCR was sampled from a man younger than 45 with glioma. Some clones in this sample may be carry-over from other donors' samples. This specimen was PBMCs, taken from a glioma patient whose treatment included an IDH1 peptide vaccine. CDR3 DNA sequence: TGTGCCAGCGCCATTAGGGGGGAGGGGCAGCCCCAGCATTTT. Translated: CASAIRGEGQPQHF.